A selection of T cell receptor beta chains follows, all from one sample in a study of blood T cell repertoires in COVID-19. The table came from immunoSEQ multiplex PCR; TCRdb's copy has only in-frame clones and leaves some out. The top ten clones hold 6% to 8% of a sample with hundreds of thousands of clones, 88% of them seen once. Sequences were obtained from peripheral blood. The origin of the receptors is a woman in her 70s with COVID-19, enrolled during active disease. CDR3s leave out the opening cysteine and the closing phenylalanine or tryptophan. D genes are given only for firm matches.

ASSHPFTGPKPYEQY | TRBV23-1 | - | TRBJ2-7
ASSLVGRVNTGELF | TRBV5-1 | - | TRBJ2-2
ASSQGPAGGNNEQF | TRBV4-1 | TRBD2 | TRBJ2-1
AWGLAVKNYGYT | TRBV30 | - | TRBJ1-2
ASSNGQGPNEKLF | TRBV5-8 | TRBD1 | TRBJ1-4
ATSDAQGAVRGETQY | TRBV24-1 | TRBD1 | TRBJ2-5
ASSSGTTGHNEQF | TRBV3-1/TRBV3-2 | TRBD2 | TRBJ2-1
ASSSPRTSGFLEQY | TRBV7-9 | TRBD2 | TRBJ2-7
ASSPWASGGPGEQY | TRBV7-6 | TRBD2 | TRBJ2-7
ASSEGGGFSYNSPLH | TRBV6-1 | - | TRBJ1-6
ASSVGQVNTEAF | TRBV9 | - | TRBJ1-1
ASQGANYGYT | TRBV5-4 | TRBD1 | TRBJ1-2
ASSLQGGRVETQY | TRBV5-1 | - | TRBJ2-5
ASKGGLAPYEQY | TRBV2 | TRBD2 | TRBJ2-7
SAEGGAGYGYT | TRBV29-1 | - | TRBJ1-2
ASSNTDRVNGKLF | TRBV7-9 | TRBD1 | TRBJ1-4
ASSYRGQGAPYGYT | TRBV6-5 | TRBD1 | TRBJ1-2
ASSNDRAAGEQY | TRBV6-6 | TRBD1 | TRBJ2-7
ASSYSNSPNEKLF | TRBV6-2/TRBV6-3 | - | TRBJ1-4